What follows is one T cell receptor (beta chain) and its context. Its antigen is currently not known. No clone much larger than this one lies a single base away; base qualities are absent. The data derive from a study of OX40 agonist ivuxolimab in advanced cancers. About the full investigation: Ivuxolimab was a fully human IgG2 agonistic monoclonal antibody targeting the costimulatory receptor OX40 (CD134). The dose-escalation cohort was 82.7% male with a mean age of approximately 60 years, ranging from 23 to 79. Among the approximately 50 dose-escalation patients, around 19 had hepatocellular carcinoma, some 15 melanoma, 9 renal cell carcinoma and 9 head and neck cancer. Intravenous ivuxolimab was administered to patients every 2 weeks at six dose levels: 0.01, 0.1, 0.3, 1.5, 3 and 10 mg/kg. Three dose-escalation patients achieved partial responses, one with hepatocellular carcinoma and two with cutaneous melanoma. Patients were allowed to have had prior anti-PD-1, anti-PD-L1 or anti-CTLA-4 therapy, and around 37% of the dose-escalation patients had previously received checkpoint inhibitors. The paper describes the monotherapy dose-escalation part (N of about 50 patients) of the phase I trial of ivuxolimab. Peripheral TCRbeta sequencing was intended to test whether TCR sequence diversity was altered and clonal T-cell expansion was caused by ivuxolimab.

Patients with autoimmune disease history or receiving systemic immunosuppression were excluded from the trial. Peripheral blood for TCR sequencing was collected from all dose cohorts at baseline, on cycle 4 day 1, and on cycle 7 day 1. Samples were obtained from an open-label, multicenter, first-in-human phase I dose-escalation trial of ivuxolimab. Adults with locally advanced or metastatic melanoma, renal cell carcinoma, hepatocellular carcinoma or head and neck squamous cell carcinoma were enrolled in the trial. Before TCR sequencing, CD4+ and CD8+ T cells were separately sorted from peripheral blood. Genomic DNA was isolated from the sorted cells so that the TCRbeta CDR3 region could be sequenced. The immunoSEQ Assay was used for sequencing of TCRbeta CDR3 regions. Here the immuneACCESS table is served through TCRdb, limited to in-frame sequences with V and J called. Missing clones are a known gap in these copies; in checked studies unresolved V genes cover under half, and the rest lacks a known reason. The sample records roughly 73,000 clones, about 91% of which are singletons. The ten largest clones add up to 2.5% to 3% of the sample.

The germline V gene specifies SGHRS as CDR1 and YFSETQ as CDR2. Inclusive of the bounding cysteine and phenylalanine, the CDR3 is 16 residues long. Kept here is only the CDR3 DNA, which spans 48 bases and is read in frame from base 1. V and J lose 4 bases and 3 bases, and a span of 18 bases separates them. Study-level results and caveats: The antigen specificity of the peripheral T cells that underwent clonal expansion was not determined. At doses from 0.1 to 3.0 mg/kg, clonal expansion was seen in both CD4+ and CD8+ blood T cells between baseline and week 6. In the 0.1-3.0 mg/kg groups, partial responders were among the patients with the lowest normalized peripheral clonal expansion, particularly in CD8+ T cells. After ivuxolimab, CD8+ T cells had more expanded clones than CD4+ T cells on average. Low levels of normalized T-cell clonal expansion were also seen in some patients who did not respond.

The sequence came from an adult with an advanced solid tumor such as melanoma, head and neck, liver or kidney cancer. The sequence is built from TRBV5-1 and TRBJ2-3; TRBD2 is a possible D gene, resting on 6 matching bases. Material: CD4+ or CD8+ T cells sorted from blood, obtained in a trial of the OX40 agonist ivuxolimab. The CDR3 region: CASSPSPGGGTDTQYF. The nucleotide sequence reads as follows: TGCGCCAGCAGCCCATCCCCGGGTGGGGGGACAGATACGCAGTATTTT.